The 20 T cell receptor beta chains given below trace back to one sample, sequenced in a study of blood T cells in healthy people across ages. A sample-barcoded 5' primer and a J-beta primer mix were used in a second PCR of about 6 to 11 cycles. TCRdb independently ran MiXCR on the 5' RACE reads; one entry per CDR3 protein. The table lists about 590,000 distinct CDR3 sequences, less than 35% of them singletons. Source material: blood. Receptors were obtained from an elderly woman in good health.

This clonotype has only a few counts. A read error may produce the germline difference seen at one junction end. The V and J genes are TRBV12-3 or TRBV12-4 and TRBJ2-7; the D gene is possibly TRBD1 (5 bases). The CDR3 extends over 12 amino acids. This CDR3 is CASSRDSYERYF. The CDR3 nucleotides read TGTGCCAGCAGCCGCGACAGCTACGAGCGGTACTTC.

The chain links TRBV12-3 or TRBV12-4 to TRBJ2-2; 7 nucleotides agree with TRBD2. CDR3 length equals 15 residues. V dropped 3 bases and J dropped 7; count of bases not matched to a gene: 8. For the CDR3, the DNA is TGTGCCAGCAGTTTCTGGGGGGGTGATGGCGGGGAGCTGTTTTTT. It specifies CASSFWGGDGGELFF.

The chain links TRBV28 to TRBJ1-6; 7 nucleotides match TRBD1. Germline V gene sequence: CDR1 MDHEN, CDR2 SYDVKM. The CDR3 runs to 13 residues. After removal of 5 bases from V and 9 bases from J, the junction contained 4 bases not matched to a gene. This CDR3 is CASSTQGGSPLHF. The CDR3 DNA sequence: TGTGCCAGCAGTACGCAGGGGGGTTCACCCCTCCACTTT.

As for this clonotype: This may come from a read error, since a much larger clone is one base off. CDR3 sequence: CASSVVEFDNEQFF. CDR3 nucleotides: TGTGCCAGCAGCGTAGTGGAATTTGACAATGAGCAGTTCTTC. The chain employs TRBV9 and TRBJ2-1; D remains ambiguous. Germline V gene data show CDR1 as SGDLS and CDR2 as YYNGEE. This CDR3 spans 14 amino acids. V dropped 0 bases and J dropped 5 bases, with 9 bases sitting between them.

The rearrangement joins TRBV11-3 to TRBJ2-1, with 10 bases matching TRBD1. The CDR3 runs to 14 residues. Germline loops: CDR1 SGHNT, CDR2 YENEEA. The V segment lost 3 bases and the J segment 7 bases; nucleotides outside the gene matches: 3. The CDR3 bases are TGTGCCAGCAGCTTCGGACAGGGGGTAAATGAGCAGTTCTTC. This gives the protein CASSFGQGVNEQFF.

This clonotype appeared many times. The chain couples TRBV28 to TRBJ1-2, with D unresolved. V was cut by 3 bases and J by 4 bases, with 9 bases left in between. The CDR3 has 13 residues. Germline V gene sequence: CDR1 MDHEN, CDR2 SYDVKM. CDR3 coding DNA: TGTGCCAGCAGTTTGAGCTGGGTCTATGGCTACACCTTC. It encodes CASSLSWVYGYTF.

The chain uses TRBV6-1 and TRBJ2-3; D gene ambiguous. Per germline, CDR1 MNHNS and CDR2 SASEGT. V gave up 5 bases and J gave up 6 bases, with 12 bases separating them. This CDR3 contains 13 residues. CDR3 in DNA: TGTGCCAGCAGTATGGATTCCCCGGATACGCAGTATTTT. This gives the protein CASSMDSPDTQYF.

CDR3 in amino acids: CASSLWTEQDNEQFF. The CDR3 nucleotides read TGTGCCAGCAGCCTGTGGACGGAGCAAGACAATGAGCAGTTCTTC. The chain employs TRBV3-1 and TRBJ2-1; D unresolved. CDR3 length: 15 amino acids. The V end lost 4 bases, the J end lost 5 bases, and 15 bases lay between the germline ends. Germline loops: CDR1 LGHDT, CDR2 YNNKEL (reference sequence).

This chain connects TRBV6-5 to TRBJ1-4; perhaps TRBD1 as D (5 bases). The CDR3 consists of 15 residues. The ends were cut back, 0 bases at V and 8 bases at J, with 13 bases in the middle. Germline lookup yields CDR1 MNHEY and CDR2 SVGAGI. In DNA form, the CDR3 reads TGTGCCAGCAGTTACTCCGGCGGGGGGAACGAAAAACTGTTTTTT. Amino acid sequence: CASSYSGGGNEKLFF.

In this sample, this clonotype turned up many times. The CDR3 nucleotides read TGTGCCAGCAGCTCGGGGGCGGACGGGGCCAACGTCCTGACTTTC. Amino acid sequence: CASSSGADGANVLTF. The V call is TRBV7-2, the J call TRBJ2-6; D could derive from TRBD1 or TRBD2 (6 bases each). Trimming took 4 bases from V and 4 from J, leaving 11 bases between them. The CDR3 is made up of 15 amino acids. CDR1 and CDR2 from the germline V gene are SGHTA and FQGNSA.

In its sample, this clonotype was seen many times. CDR3 sequence (DNA): TGTGCCAGCACCCCGGGCTTGGGGGGGGATACGCAGTATTTT. This translates into CASTPGLGGDTQYF. The chain has TRBV9 and TRBJ2-3; 7 nucleotides line up with TRBD2. Germline V gives CDR1 SGDLS, CDR2 YYNGEE. The CDR3 is 14 amino acids. V lost 6 bases, J lost 6 bases, and 10 bases stayed unmatched. The full variable domain, with the rest looked up from reference TRBV9 and TRBJ2-3, is DSGVTQTPKHLITATGQRVTLRCSPRSGDLSVYWYQQSLDQGLQFLIQYYNGEERAKGNILERFSAQQFPDLHSELNLSSLELGDSALYFCASTPGLGGDTQYFGPGTRLTVL.

The table lists this clonotype with a few counts. The chain carries TRBV12-3 or TRBV12-4 and TRBJ1-5; D is uncertain. This CDR3 is 12 amino acids long. V gave up 5 bases and J gave up 5 bases, with 7 bases separating them. In nucleotides, the CDR3 is TGTGCCAGCAGTAGGGCTTATCAGCCCCAGCATTTT. Translation: CASSRAYQPQHF.

With respect to this clonotype: A much larger clone sits a single nucleotide away, making a read error possible. The CDR3 nucleotides read TGTGCCAGCAGCTTGAGGGCAGGTGCTGCTCCGCGGAATGAGCAGTACTTC. Translating it yields CASSLRAGAAPRNEQYF. This chain links TRBV5-6 with TRBJ2-5; D gene ambiguous. Germline CDR1 SGHDT, CDR2 YYEEEE. The CDR3 has 17 residues. Trimming pared 1 base from V and 11 bases from J, leaving 27 bases between.

The V gene is TRBV4-1, the J gene TRBJ1-5, with D possibly TRBD1 on 6 matching bases. V lost 3 bases and J lost 7, with 19 bases in between. Germline loops: CDR1 MGHRA, CDR2 YSYEKL. The CDR3 has 16 amino acids. DNA for the CDR3: TGCGCCAGCAGCCACCCGTCCCGGGGGCTAGGGCAGCCCCAGCATTTT. Encoded protein: CASSHPSRGLGQPQHF.

V gene TRBV6-1 combines with J gene TRBJ1-5; D is undetermined. V lost 8 bases and J 0 bases, leaving 5 bases between the germline ends. Looked up from germline, CDR1 is MNHNS and CDR2 is SASEGT. This CDR3 contains 12 residues. The CDR3 reads CASRISNQPQHF. As DNA, the CDR3 is TGTGCCAGCCGAATTAGCAATCAGCCCCAGCATTTT.

As for this clonotype: This could be a read error, since a much larger clone is one nucleotide away. This chain links TRBV5-8 with TRBJ2-7; possibly TRBD2 for D (6 bases). V was cut by 5 bases and J by 6 bases, with 18 bases left in between. Germline CDR1 and CDR2: SGHTS and YDEGEE. The CDR3 covers 14 residues. In DNA form, the CDR3 reads TGTGCCAGCAGGGGGAGGCAGGCGCCGGGCGAGCAGTACTTC. Protein product: CASRGRQAPGEQYF.

This clonotype was observed a few times. A much larger clone differs from this one at a single base, so this may be a read error. The V and J genes are TRBV5-1 and TRBJ2-6, with D possibly matching TRBD2 (5 bases). The germline CDR1 and CDR2 sequences are SGHRS and YFSETQ. CDR3 size: 14 residues. For the CDR3, the DNA is TGCGCCAGCTCCCCCAATCTGAGGGCCAACGTCCGGACTTTC. This translates into CASSPNLRANVRTF.

To note about this clonotype: A much larger clone differs by one base, so this may be a read error. V usage is TRBV7-9 and J usage is TRBJ1-2; D uncertain. CDR3 size: 15 residues. CDR1 and CDR2 (germline): SEHNR, FQNEAQ (reference sequence). The CDR3 DNA follows: TGTGCCAGCAGCTTAGCAGGCGGAGCTAACTATGGCTGCACCTTC. Translation: CASSLAGGANYGCTF.

Details on this clonotype: A read error is possible here, since a much larger clone lies one base away. The chain employs TRBV9 and TRBJ1-2; the D is unclear. This CDR3 comprises 14 residues. Germline CDR1 SGDLS, CDR2 YYNGEE. Here the CDR3 DNA reads TGTACCAGCAGCTCTCGCCTAACCGACTATGGCTACACCTTC. Residues: CTSSSRLTDYGYTF.

The J gene is TRBJ1-3, the V gene TRBV3-1; a weak D match, TRBD1 (6 bases). The CDR3 loop spans 17 amino acids. The germline V and J ends were trimmed by 5 bases and 4 bases, with 21 bases remaining between them. Germline lookup yields CDR1 LGHDT and CDR2 YNNKEL (reference sequence). This chain's CDR3 is CASSESPWGLTGNTIYF. CDR3 nucleotide sequence: TGTGCCAGCAGCGAGTCCCCGTGGGGGCTAACGGGAAACACCATATATTTT.